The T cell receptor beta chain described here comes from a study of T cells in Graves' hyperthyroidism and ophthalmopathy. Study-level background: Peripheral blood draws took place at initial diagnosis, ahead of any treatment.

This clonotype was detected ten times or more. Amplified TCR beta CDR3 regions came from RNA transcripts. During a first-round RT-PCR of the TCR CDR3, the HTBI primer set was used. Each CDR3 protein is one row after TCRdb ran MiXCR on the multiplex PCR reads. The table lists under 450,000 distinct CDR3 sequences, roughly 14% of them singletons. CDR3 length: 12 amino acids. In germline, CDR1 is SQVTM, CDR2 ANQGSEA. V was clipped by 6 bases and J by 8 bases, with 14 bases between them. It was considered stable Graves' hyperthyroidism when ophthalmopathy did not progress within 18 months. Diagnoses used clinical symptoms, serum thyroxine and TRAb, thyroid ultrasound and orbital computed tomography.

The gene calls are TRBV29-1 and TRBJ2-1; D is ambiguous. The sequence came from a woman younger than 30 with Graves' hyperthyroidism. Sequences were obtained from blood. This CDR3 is CSVTPIGDEQFF. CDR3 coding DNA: TGCAGCGTGACCCCGATTGGGGATGAGCAGTTCTTC.